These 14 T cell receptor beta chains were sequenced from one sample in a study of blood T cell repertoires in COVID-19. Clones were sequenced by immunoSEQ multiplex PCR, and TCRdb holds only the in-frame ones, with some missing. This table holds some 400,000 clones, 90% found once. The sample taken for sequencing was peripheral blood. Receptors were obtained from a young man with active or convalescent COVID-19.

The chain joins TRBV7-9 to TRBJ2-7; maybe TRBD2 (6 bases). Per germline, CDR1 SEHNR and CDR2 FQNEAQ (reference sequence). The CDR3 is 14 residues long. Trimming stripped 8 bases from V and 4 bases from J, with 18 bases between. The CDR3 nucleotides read TGTGCCAGCGCGGACGGGAGCCCGGGGTACGAGCAGTACTTC. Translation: CASADGSPGYEQYF.

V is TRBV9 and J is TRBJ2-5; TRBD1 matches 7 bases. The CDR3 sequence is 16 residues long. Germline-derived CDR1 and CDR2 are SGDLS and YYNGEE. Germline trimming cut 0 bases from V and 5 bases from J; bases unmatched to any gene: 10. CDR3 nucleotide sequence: TGTGCCAGCAGCGTAGGGGTTAGGGGGCGCGGGGAGACCCAGTACTTC. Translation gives CASSVGVRGRGETQYF.

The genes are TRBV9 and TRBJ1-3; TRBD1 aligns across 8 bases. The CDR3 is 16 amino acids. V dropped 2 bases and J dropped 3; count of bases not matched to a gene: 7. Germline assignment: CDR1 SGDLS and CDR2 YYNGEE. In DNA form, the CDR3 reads TGTGCCAGCAGCGTCAAGCAGGGGGCCATTGGAAACACCATATATTTT. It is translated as CASSVKQGAIGNTIYF.

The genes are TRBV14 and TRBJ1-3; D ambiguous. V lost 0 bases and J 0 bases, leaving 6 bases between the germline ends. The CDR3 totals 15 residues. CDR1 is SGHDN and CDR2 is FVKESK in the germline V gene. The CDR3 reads CASSQDIVSGNTIYF. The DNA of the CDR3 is TGTGCCAGCAGCCAAGATATCGTCTCTGGAAACACCATATATTTT.

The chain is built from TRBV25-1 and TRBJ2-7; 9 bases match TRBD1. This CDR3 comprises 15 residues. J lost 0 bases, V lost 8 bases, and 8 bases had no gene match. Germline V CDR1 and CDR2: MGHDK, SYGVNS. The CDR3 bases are TGTGCCAGCGCTGCCGGGACAGGGAGCTCCTACGAGCAGTACTTC. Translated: CASAAGTGSSYEQYF.

The CDR3 DNA reads TGTGCCAGCGGGACATTGAGCAATCAGCCCCAGCATTTT. It is translated as CASGTLSNQPQHF. This rearrangement joins TRBV2 to TRBJ1-5; D is perhaps TRBD1 (6 bases). CDR1 and CDR2 from the germline V gene are SNHLY and FYNNEI. The ends were cut back, 8 bases at V and 1 base at J, with 9 bases in the middle. The CDR3 is 13 amino acids.

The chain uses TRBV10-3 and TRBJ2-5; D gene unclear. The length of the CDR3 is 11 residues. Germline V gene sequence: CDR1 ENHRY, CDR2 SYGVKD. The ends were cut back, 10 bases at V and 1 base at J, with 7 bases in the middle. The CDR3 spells CATSSQETQYF. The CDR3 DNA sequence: TGTGCCACGTCCTCCCAAGAGACCCAGTACTTC.

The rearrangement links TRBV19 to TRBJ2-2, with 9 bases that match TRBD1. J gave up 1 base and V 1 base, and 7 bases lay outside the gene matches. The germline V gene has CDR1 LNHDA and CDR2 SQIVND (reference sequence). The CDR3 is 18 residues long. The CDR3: CASSIATGTGKNTGELFF. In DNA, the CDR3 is TGTGCCAGTAGTATAGCGACCGGGACAGGGAAGAACACCGGGGAGCTGTTTTTT. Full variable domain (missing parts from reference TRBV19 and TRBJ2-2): DGGITQSPKYLFRKEGQNVTLSCEQNLNHDAMYWYRQDPGQGLRLIYYSQIVNDFQKGDIAEGYSVSREKKESFPLTVTSAQKNPTAFYLCASSIATGTGKNTGELFFGEGSRLTVL.

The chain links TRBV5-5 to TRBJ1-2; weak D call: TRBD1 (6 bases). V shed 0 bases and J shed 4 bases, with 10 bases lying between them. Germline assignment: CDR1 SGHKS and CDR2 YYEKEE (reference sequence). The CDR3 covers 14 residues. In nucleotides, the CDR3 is TGTGCCAGCAGCTTGGATGGGGGCAGCTATGGCTACACCTTC. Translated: CASSLDGGSYGYTF.

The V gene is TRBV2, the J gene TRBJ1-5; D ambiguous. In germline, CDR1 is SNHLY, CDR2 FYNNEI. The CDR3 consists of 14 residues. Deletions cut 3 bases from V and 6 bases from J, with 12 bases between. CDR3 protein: CASSDEGFSQPQHF. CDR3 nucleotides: TGTGCCAGCAGTGACGAGGGTTTCAGTCAGCCCCAGCATTTT.

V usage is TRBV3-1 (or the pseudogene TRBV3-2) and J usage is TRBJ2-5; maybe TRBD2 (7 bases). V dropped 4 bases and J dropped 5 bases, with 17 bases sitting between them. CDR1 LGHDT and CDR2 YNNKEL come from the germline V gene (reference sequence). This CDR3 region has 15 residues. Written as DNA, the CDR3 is TGTGCCAGCAGCCTGAGGGGGGGGGCTTACGAGACCCAGTACTTC. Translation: CASSLRGGAYETQYF.

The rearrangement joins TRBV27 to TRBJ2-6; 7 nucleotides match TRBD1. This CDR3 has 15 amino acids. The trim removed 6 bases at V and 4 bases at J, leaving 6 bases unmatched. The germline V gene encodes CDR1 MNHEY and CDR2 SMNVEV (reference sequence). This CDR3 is CASSFTGVGANVLTF. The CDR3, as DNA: TGTGCCAGCAGCTTTACAGGGGTGGGGGCCAACGTCCTGACTTTC.

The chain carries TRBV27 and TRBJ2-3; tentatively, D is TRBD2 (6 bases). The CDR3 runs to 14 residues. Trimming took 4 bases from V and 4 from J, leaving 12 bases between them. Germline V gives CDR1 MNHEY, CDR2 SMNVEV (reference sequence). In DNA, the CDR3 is TGTGCCAGCAGTTCAGGACTACTGGCAGATACGCAGTATTTT. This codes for CASSSGLLADTQYF.

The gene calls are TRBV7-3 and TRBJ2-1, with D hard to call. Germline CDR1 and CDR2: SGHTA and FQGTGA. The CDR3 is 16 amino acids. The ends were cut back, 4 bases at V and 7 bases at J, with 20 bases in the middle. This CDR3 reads CASSSPHLRATNEQFF. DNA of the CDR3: TGTGCCAGCAGCTCCCCCCACTTAAGAGCGACGAATGAGCAGTTCTTC.